These T cell receptor beta chains were read from a single sample in a study of memory CD4+ T cells and cytomegalovirus serostatus. TCRdb's copy holds only in-frame clones and misses some; the assay was immunoSEQ multiplex PCR. Of around 84,000 clones listed, 65% to 85% are singletons. Specimen: memory CD4+ T cells from blood. These receptors were collected from an adult in good health and CMV-seronegative. Both conserved end residues are part of each CDR3. The D gene is left open where the match is weak. The size entry is marked missing in some rows and otherwise reads once, few, many or a size class.

clone_size: .
v_call: TRBV28
d_call: TRBD2
cdr3_length: 16
j_call: TRBJ2-1
cdr3_aa: CASSSIGTINNDEQFF
cdr3_nt: TGTGCCAGCAGTTCCATCGGGACTATTAACAATGATGAGCAGTTCTTC

clone_size: .
v_call: TRBV5-6
d_call: TRBD1
cdr3_length: 17
j_call: TRBJ1-1
cdr3_aa: CASSLRGRSALSTEAFF
cdr3_nt: TGTGCCAGCAGCTTAAGGGGGCGATCCGCTTTAAGCACTGAAGCTTTCTTT

clone_size: .
v_call: TRBV10-1
d_call: TRBD1
cdr3_length: 15
j_call: TRBJ1-2
cdr3_aa: CASRREGARRYGYTF
cdr3_nt: TGCGCCAGCAGGAGGGAGGGGGCTCGAAGGTATGGCTACACCTTC

clone_size: .
v_call: TRBV2
d_call: .
cdr3_length: 14
j_call: TRBJ1-4
cdr3_aa: CASRVPVTGEKLFF
cdr3_nt: TGTGCCAGCAGGGTTCCGGTCACTGGCGAAAAACTGTTTTTT

clone_size: .
v_call: TRBV18
d_call: TRBD1
cdr3_length: 17
j_call: TRBJ2-2
cdr3_aa: CASSPQNRGLDTGELFF
cdr3_nt: TGTGCCAGCTCACCACAGAACAGGGGGCTGGACACCGGGGAGCTGTTTTTT

clone_size: .
v_call: TRBV7-8
d_call: TRBD1
cdr3_length: 14
j_call: TRBJ1-1
cdr3_aa: CASSLQGADTEAFF
cdr3_nt: TGTGCCAGCAGCTTGCAGGGGGCGGACACTGAAGCTTTCTTT

clone_size: .
v_call: TRBV5-6
d_call: TRBD1
cdr3_length: 18
j_call: TRBJ1-6
cdr3_aa: CASSQRQGRSSYNSPLHF
cdr3_nt: TGTGCCAGCAGCCAAAGACAGGGTAGGAGCTCCTATAATTCACCCCTCCACTTT

clone_size: .
v_call: TRBV27
d_call: .
cdr3_length: 13
j_call: TRBJ2-3
cdr3_aa: CASTLVGTDTQYF
cdr3_nt: TGTGCCAGCACCCTCGTTGGCACAGATACGCAGTATTTT

clone_size: .
v_call: TRBV30
d_call: TRBD1
cdr3_length: 13
j_call: TRBJ1-6
cdr3_aa: CASTGTGAHALHF
cdr3_nt: TGTGCCTCGACCGGGACAGGGGCGCACGCCCTCCACTTT

clone_size: .
v_call: TRBV2
d_call: TRBD1
cdr3_length: 14
j_call: TRBJ2-7
cdr3_aa: CASSTTGAAYEQYF
cdr3_nt: TGTGCCAGCAGTACGACAGGGGCGGCCTACGAGCAGTACTTC

clone_size: .
v_call: TRBV7-2
d_call: .
cdr3_length: 12
j_call: TRBJ1-2
cdr3_aa: CASSTTGYGYTF
cdr3_nt: TGTGCCAGCAGCACGACAGGCTATGGCTACACCTTC

clone_size: .
v_call: TRBV23-1
d_call: TRBD1
cdr3_length: 21
j_call: TRBJ1-5
cdr3_aa: CASSHLGGLGQGVTSNQPQHF
cdr3_nt: TGCGCCAGCAGTCATCTCGGGGGGCTAGGACAGGGGGTTACGAGCAATCAGCCCCAGCATTTT

clone_size: .
v_call: TRBV5-6
d_call: TRBD2
cdr3_length: 16
j_call: TRBJ2-2
cdr3_aa: CASSLVASGGTGELFF
cdr3_nt: TGTGCCAGCAGCTTGGTCGCCAGCGGGGGCACCGGGGAGCTGTTTTTT

clone_size: .
v_call: TRBV20-1
d_call: .
cdr3_length: 11
j_call: TRBJ2-7
cdr3_aa: CSAGAGNEQYF
cdr3_nt: TGCAGTGCCGGGGCGGGTAACGAGCAGTACTTC

clone_size: .
v_call: TRBV21-1
d_call: .
cdr3_length: 14
j_call: TRBJ1-5
cdr3_aa: CASSKETRWGPQHF
cdr3_nt: TGTGCCAGCAGCAAAGAAACGCGTTGGGGGCCCCAGCATTTT

clone_size: once
v_call: TRBV7-2
d_call: .
cdr3_length: 14
j_call: TRBJ1-2
cdr3_aa: CASSRGRANYGYTF
cdr3_nt: TGTGCCAGCAGCCGGGGTAGGGCTAACTATGGCTACACCTTC

clone_size: few
v_call: TRBV18
d_call: TRBD1
cdr3_length: 16
j_call: TRBJ1-1
cdr3_aa: CASSLRQGDGNTEAFF
cdr3_nt: TGTGCCAGCTCACTAAGACAGGGTGACGGGAACACTGAAGCTTTCTTT

clone_size: once
v_call: TRBV4-3
d_call: TRBD1
cdr3_length: 17
j_call: TRBJ1-2
cdr3_aa: CASSLGGTGGEVSGYTF
cdr3_nt: TGCGCCAGCAGCCTGGGAGGGACAGGGGGCGAGGTGAGCGGCTACACCTTC

clone_size: .
v_call: TRBV30
d_call: TRBD2
cdr3_length: 15
j_call: TRBJ2-1
cdr3_aa: CAWRSTSGVFNEQFF
cdr3_nt: TGTGCCTGGAGGTCGACTAGCGGGGTTTTCAATGAGCAGTTCTTC

clone_size: .
v_call: TRBV7-2
d_call: TRBD1
cdr3_length: 15
j_call: TRBJ1-1
cdr3_aa: CASSLGPGGRTEAFF
cdr3_nt: TGTGCCAGCAGCTTAGGCCCAGGGGGTAGAACTGAAGCTTTCTTT

clone_size: .
v_call: TRBV9
d_call: TRBD1
cdr3_length: 16
j_call: TRBJ1-2
cdr3_aa: CASSVGGGGFPYGYTF
cdr3_nt: TGTGCCAGCAGCGTAGGGGGAGGGGGCTTTCCCTATGGCTACACCTTC

clone_size: .
v_call: TRBV29-1
d_call: .
cdr3_length: 12
j_call: TRBJ2-7
cdr3_aa: CSVETESYEQYF
cdr3_nt: TGCAGCGTTGAGACGGAGTCCTACGAGCAGTACTTC